Following are 24 T cell receptor beta chains from one sample sequenced in a study of regulatory T cells in long-lasting Graves disease. The time point was: persistent/refractory GD, antithyroid drugs over 5 years with positive TRAb. PBMC-extracted RNA yielded the TCR library. In building TCR beta libraries, iRepertoire HTBI primers were used together with Arm-PCR of CDR3 regions. Via MiXCR, TCRdb re-called the multiplex PCR reads, giving one row per CDR3 protein. The sample lists approximately 470,000 distinct CDR3 sequences; less than 25% were seen once. Source: peripheral blood mononuclear cells (PBMCs), taken when the disease was refractory, from a patient treated with antithyroid drugs. These TCRs come from a female donor with Graves disease.

This clonotype was seen many times. The chain joins TRBV7-8 to TRBJ2-7; TRBD1 matches 10 bases. Germline V gene lookup returns CDR1 SGHVS and CDR2 FQNEAQ. This CDR3 has 15 residues. Trimming cost V 1 base and J 7 bases; bases outside gene matches: 7. DNA of the CDR3: TGTGCCAGCAGCTTAGTGGGACAGGGGCGGGGGGAGCAGTACTTC. Amino acid sequence: CASSLVGQGRGEQYF.

The chain combines TRBV7-8 with TRBJ2-5; 8 bases align to TRBD2. The J call may be wrong; the DNA end is better matched by TRBJ2-1. The germline CDR1 and CDR2 sequences are SGHVS and FQNEAQ. The CDR3 has 16 residues. The CDR3 bases are TGTGCCAGCTACCCCCCCGTAGGGACTAGACACAATGAGCAGTTCTTC. Translating gives CASYPPVGTRHNEQFF.

This clonotype was seen a few times. CDR3 bases: TGTGCCAGCAGTTTATTACTAGCGGGAGAGGGCGAGCAGTACTTC. Protein sequence: CASSLLLAGEGEQYF. The rearrangement joins TRBV27 to TRBJ2-7; 11 nucleotides align to TRBD2. J lost 6 bases, V lost 1 base, and 5 bases had no gene match. There are 15 residues in the CDR3. Germline CDR1 and CDR2: MNHEY and SMNVEV (reference sequence).

The gene calls are TRBV7-6 and TRBJ1-4; D ambiguous. Trimming stripped 4 bases from V and 5 bases from J, with 17 bases between. Looked up from germline, CDR1 is SGHVS and CDR2 is FNYEAQ. The CDR3 loop spans 16 amino acids. The CDR3 region has the DNA TGTGCCAGCAGCTCTAGTAGGGCACGCGGAAATGAAAAACTGTTTTTT. The encoded protein is CASSSSRARGNEKLFF.

This clonotype was found a few times. This may come from a read error, since a much larger clone is one base off. The rearrangement uses TRBV12-3 or TRBV12-4 and TRBJ2-7; unclear D gene. The CDR3 length is 12 residues. The CDR3 DNA is TGTGCCGGCAGTTTGGAGCGCTACGAGCAGTACTTC. It specifies CAGSLERYEQYF.

This clonotype was observed many times. The genes are TRBV5-8 and TRBJ1-2; D uncertain. Germline assignment: CDR1 SGHTS and CDR2 YDEGEE. The CDR3 consists of 12 residues. The V end lost 0 bases, the J end lost 8 bases, and 8 bases lay between the germline ends. The CDR3 is CASSLAVDGYTF. In nucleotides, the CDR3 is TGTGCCAGCAGCTTGGCAGTGGACGGCTACACCTTC.

The genes are TRBV7-8 and TRBJ2-7; 11 positions agree with TRBD2. This CDR3 is built from 16 residues. The germline CDR1 and CDR2 sequences are SGHVS and FQNEAQ. The junction had 8 bases not matched to a gene; V was cut back by 5 bases and J by 2 bases. The CDR3 loop is CASSPKGLADAYEQYF. CDR3 coding DNA: TGTGCCAGCAGCCCGAAGGGACTAGCGGACGCCTACGAGCAGTACTTC.

The chain joins TRBV5-1 to TRBJ2-4, with TRBD1 matching over 9 bases. Germline lookup yields CDR1 SGHRS and CDR2 YFSETQ. CDR3 length: 16 amino acids. J gave up 2 bases and V 0 bases, and 3 bases lay outside the gene matches. CDR3 nucleotides: TGCGCCAGCAGCTTGGGGACAGGGGAAACCAAAAACATTCAGTACTTC. This codes for CASSLGTGETKNIQYF.

The rearrangement links TRBV30 to TRBJ2-1, with D tentatively TRBD2 (5 bases). The CDR3 covers 12 residues. Germline V lookup: CDR1 GTSNPN, CDR2 SVGIG (reference sequence). V lost 3 bases to trimming and J lost 3 bases, with 6 bases between them. CDR3 sequence: CAWSGVYNEQFF. The DNA for the CDR3 is TGTGCCTGGAGCGGGGTCTACAATGAGCAGTTCTTC.

The rearrangement links TRBV19 to TRBJ1-5; possible D gene TRBD1, 5 bases. In germline, CDR1 is LNHDA, CDR2 SQIVND (reference sequence). Deletions cut 7 bases from V and 4 bases from J, with 11 bases between. The CDR3 runs to 13 residues. As DNA, the CDR3 is TGTGCCAGTACCCCAGGGATTAATCAGCCCCAGCATTTT. This codes for CASTPGINQPQHF. The variable domain in full, with the rest retrieved from reference TRBV19 and TRBJ1-5, is DGGITQSPKYLFRKEGQNVTLSCEQNLNHDAMYWYRQDPGQGLRLIYYSQIVNDFQKGDIAEGYSVSREKKESFPLTVTSAQKNPTAFYLCASTPGINQPQHFGDGTRLSIL.

This clonotype occurred a few times. An end of the junction differs from the germline gene, which may be a read error. The chain recombines TRBV28 with TRBJ2-5; the match to TRBD1 covers 9 bases. CDR1 and CDR2 from the germline V gene are MDHEN and SYDVKM. The CDR3 has 13 amino acids. The CDR3 region is CAGRGTGKETQYF. The DNA for the CDR3 is TGTGCCGGCAGAGGGACAGGGAAAGAGACCCAGTACTTC.

This clonotype showed up many times. J is TRBJ1-6 and V is TRBV28; a possible D gene is TRBD1 (5 bases). The germline gives CDR1 MDHEN, CDR2 SYDVKM. The V gene lost 7 bases and the J gene lost 0 bases, with 13 bases spanning the gap. The CDR3 length is 16 residues. CDR3 DNA sequence: TGTGCCAGCATTGGGGCGCTGAGCTCCTATAATTCACCCCTCCACTTT. Its translation is CASIGALSSYNSPLHF.

The table lists this clonotype with a count of one. The chain uses TRBV20-1 and TRBJ2-4, with 8 bases that match TRBD1. Unmatched junction bases numbered 13, after V lost 6 bases and J lost 0 bases. CDR3 size: 17 residues. CDR1 is DFQATT, CDR2 SNEGSKA, per germline (reference sequence). The CDR3 sequence is CSALPRQGTLAKNIQYF. CDR3 DNA: TGCAGTGCACTGCCGAGACAGGGGACTTTAGCCAAAAACATTCAGTACTTC.

This clonotype was seen repeatedly, ten times or more. This chain uses TRBV6-1 with TRBJ1-2; D remains ambiguous. Germline V gives CDR1 MNHNS, CDR2 SASEGT. The V gene lost 6 bases and the J gene lost 5 bases, with 16 bases spanning the gap. CDR3 length equals 14 residues. CDR3 coding DNA: TGTGCCAGCAGACTCGGCTGGGGTGTTTATGGCTACACCTTC. Translation: CASRLGWGVYGYTF.

Here the CDR3 reads CAWSVLLGDYGYTF. For the CDR3, the DNA is TGTGCCTGGAGTGTACTTTTGGGAGACTATGGCTACACCTTC. The chain recombines TRBV30 with TRBJ1-2; no firm D call. The CDR3 extends over 14 amino acids. Germline V gene data show CDR1 as GTSNPN and CDR2 as SVGIG (reference sequence). Trimming removed 0 bases from V and 3 bases from J, with 11 bases in between.

This chain joins TRBV6-2 or TRBV6-3 and TRBJ2-1; D is unresolved. CDR1 and CDR2 from the germline V gene are MNHEY and SVGEGT. Trimming stripped 7 bases from V and 7 bases from J, with 14 bases between. The CDR3 length is 13 residues. CDR3 bases: TGTGCCAGCATGTCGCTCCTGTTGAATGAGCAGTTCTTC. The encoded protein is CASMSLLLNEQFF.

This clonotype has at least ten counts. The chain carries TRBV6-1 and TRBJ1-1; the match to TRBD1 covers 7 bases. The germline V gene has CDR1 MNHNS and CDR2 SASEGT. J lost 1 base, V lost 7 bases, and 12 bases had no gene match. CDR3 length: 16 residues. This chain's CDR3 is CASTRGEGARNTEAFF. In nucleotides, the CDR3 is TGTGCCAGCACCCGGGGAGAGGGGGCGCGGAACACTGAAGCTTTCTTT.

In its sample, this clonotype was seen a few times. The chain carries TRBV7-9 and TRBJ1-1; D not certain. Looked up from germline, CDR1 is SEHNR and CDR2 is FQNEAQ (reference sequence). The V and J ends lost 5 bases and 8 bases respectively, with 18 bases between them. CDR3 length: 14 amino acids. CDR3 coding DNA: TGTGCCAGCAGCGGCACGGACGGGCCTTGGGAAGCTTTCTTT. This gives the protein CASSGTDGPWEAFF.

V usage is TRBV5-1 and J usage is TRBJ1-2; TRBD1 matches 7 bases. This CDR3 comprises 14 residues. Germline V gene data show CDR1 as SGHRS and CDR2 as YFSETQ. V gave up 0 bases and J gave up 7 bases; unmatched junction bases: 6. The CDR3 coding sequence is TGCGCCAGCAGCTTGGGGCAGGGGGTTCGTGGCTACACCTTC. This encodes CASSLGQGVRGYTF. Based on the CDR3 plus reference TRBV5-1 and TRBJ1-2, the full variable domain is KAGVTQTPRYLIKTRGQQVTLSCSPISGHRSVSWYQQTPGQGLQFLFEYFSETQRNKGNFPGRFSGRQFSNSRSEMNVSTLELGDSALYLCASSLGQGVRGYTFGSGTRLTVV.

V gene TRBV28 combines with J gene TRBJ1-2; perhaps TRBD1 as D (6 bases). The CDR3 has 15 residues. Germline V gene sequence: CDR1 MDHEN, CDR2 SYDVKM. V lost 6 bases, J lost 5 bases, and 19 bases lay in between. The CDR3 here is CASSPETGLWYGYTF. CDR3 bases: TGTGCCAGCAGCCCGGAAACAGGGTTGTGGTATGGCTACACCTTC.

The sample holds many counts of this clonotype. The chain is built from TRBV7-2 and TRBJ2-7, with TRBD2 matching over 7 bases. The germline CDR1 and CDR2 sequences are SGHTA and FQGNSA. This CDR3 contains 16 residues. Trimming cost V 0 bases and J 3 bases; bases outside gene matches: 8. CDR3 sequence (DNA): TGTGCCAGCAGCTTAGCGGGAGGGCCGAAGTACTACGAGCAGTACTTC. It is translated as CASSLAGGPKYYEQYF.

This clonotype was observed at least ten times. This chain uses TRBV20-1 with TRBJ2-4; 8 positions agree with TRBD2. The V and J ends lost 6 bases and 7 bases, in that order; junction bases with no gene match: 14. This CDR3 comprises 15 residues. Germline V lookup: CDR1 DFQATT, CDR2 SNEGSKA (reference sequence). The CDR3 bases are TGCAGTGCGGCACCAGCCGGGAGGGCCGGGAACATTCAGTACTTC. Translating it yields CSAAPAGRAGNIQYF.

This clonotype was observed at least ten times. The V and J genes are TRBV7-2 and TRBJ1-1; the D gene is possibly TRBD1 (5 bases). The CDR3 sequence is 14 residues long. The V end was cut by 5 bases, the J end by 6 bases, with 16 bases between. The germline V gene encodes CDR1 SGHTA and CDR2 FQGNSA. CDR3 DNA sequence: TGTGCCAGCAGCCAAATCAGGGAACGGGCTGAAGCTTTCTTT. Protein product: CASSQIRERAEAFF.

This clonotype was seen at least ten times. The chain links TRBV27 to TRBJ2-7; 7 bases fit TRBD2. V lost 4 bases, J lost 2 bases, and 5 bases stayed unmatched. The CDR3 consists of 14 residues. Germline V CDR1 and CDR2: MNHEY, SMNVEV (reference sequence). CDR3 in DNA: TGTGCCAGCAGTTCGGGTAGCGGGCCCTACGAGCAGTACTTC. Translated, it gives CASSSGSGPYEQYF.